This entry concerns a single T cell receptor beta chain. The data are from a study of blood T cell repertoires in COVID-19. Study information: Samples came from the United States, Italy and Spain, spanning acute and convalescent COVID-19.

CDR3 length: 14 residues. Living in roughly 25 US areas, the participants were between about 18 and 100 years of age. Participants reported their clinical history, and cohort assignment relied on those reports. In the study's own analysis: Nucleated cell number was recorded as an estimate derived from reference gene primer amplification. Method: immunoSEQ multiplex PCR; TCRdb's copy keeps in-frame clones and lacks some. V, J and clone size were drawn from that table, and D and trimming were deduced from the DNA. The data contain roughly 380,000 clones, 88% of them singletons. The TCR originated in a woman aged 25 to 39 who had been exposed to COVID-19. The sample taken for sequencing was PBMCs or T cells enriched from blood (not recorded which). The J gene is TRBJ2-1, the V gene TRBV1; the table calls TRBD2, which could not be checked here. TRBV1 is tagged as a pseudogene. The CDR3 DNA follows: TGCACCAAAGTAGGGAGGGTCGTATACAATGAGCAGTTCTTC. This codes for CTKVGRVVYNEQFF.